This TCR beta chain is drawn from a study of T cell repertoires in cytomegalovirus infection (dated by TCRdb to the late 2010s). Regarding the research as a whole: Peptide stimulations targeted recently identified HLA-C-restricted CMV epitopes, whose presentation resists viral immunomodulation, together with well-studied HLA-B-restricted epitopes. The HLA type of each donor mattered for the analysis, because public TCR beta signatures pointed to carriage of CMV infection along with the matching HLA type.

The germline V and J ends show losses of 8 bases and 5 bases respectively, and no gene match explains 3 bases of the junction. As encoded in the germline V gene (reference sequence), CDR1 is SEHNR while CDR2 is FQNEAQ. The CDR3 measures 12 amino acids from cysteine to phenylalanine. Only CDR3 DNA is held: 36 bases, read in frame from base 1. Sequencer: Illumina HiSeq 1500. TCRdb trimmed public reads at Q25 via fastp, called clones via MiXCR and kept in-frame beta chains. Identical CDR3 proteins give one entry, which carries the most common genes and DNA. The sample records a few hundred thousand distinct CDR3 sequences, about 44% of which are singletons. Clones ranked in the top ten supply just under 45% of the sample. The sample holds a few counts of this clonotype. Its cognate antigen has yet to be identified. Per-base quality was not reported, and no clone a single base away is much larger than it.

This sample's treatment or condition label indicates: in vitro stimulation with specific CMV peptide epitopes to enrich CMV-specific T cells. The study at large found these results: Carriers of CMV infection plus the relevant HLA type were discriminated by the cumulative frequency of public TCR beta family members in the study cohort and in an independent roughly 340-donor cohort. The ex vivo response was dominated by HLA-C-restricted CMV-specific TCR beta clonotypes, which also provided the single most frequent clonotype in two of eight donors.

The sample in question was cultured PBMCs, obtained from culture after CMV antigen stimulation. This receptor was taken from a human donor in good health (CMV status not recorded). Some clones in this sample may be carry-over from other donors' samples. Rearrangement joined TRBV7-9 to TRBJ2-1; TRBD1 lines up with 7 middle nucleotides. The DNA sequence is TGTGCCAGCGGACAGGCAAACAATGAGCAGTTCTTC. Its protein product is CASGQANNEQFF.